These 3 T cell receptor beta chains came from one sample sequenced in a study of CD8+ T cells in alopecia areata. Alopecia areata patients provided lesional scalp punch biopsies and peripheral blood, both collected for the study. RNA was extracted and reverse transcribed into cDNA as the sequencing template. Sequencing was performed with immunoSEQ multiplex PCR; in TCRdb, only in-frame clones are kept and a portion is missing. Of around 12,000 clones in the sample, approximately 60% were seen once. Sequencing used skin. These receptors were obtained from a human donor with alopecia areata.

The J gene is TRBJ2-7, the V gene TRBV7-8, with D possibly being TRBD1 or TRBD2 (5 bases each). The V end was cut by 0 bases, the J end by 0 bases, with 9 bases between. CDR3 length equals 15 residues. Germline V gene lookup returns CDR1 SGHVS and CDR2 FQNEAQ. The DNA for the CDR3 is TGTGCCAGCAGCTTAGCGCAGGGAGTCTCCTACGAGCAGTACTTC. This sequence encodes CASSLAQGVSYEQYF.

This CDR3 is CASSSGTGYEKLFF. For the CDR3, the DNA is TGTGCCAGCAGCTCCGGGACAGGGTATGAAAAACTGTTTTTT. The chain is built from TRBV27 and TRBJ1-4; 9 nucleotides align to TRBD1. The CDR3 length is 14 residues. Germline V gives CDR1 MNHEY, CDR2 SMNVEV (reference sequence). Germline trimming cut 6 bases from V and 6 bases from J; bases unmatched to any gene: 5. Drawing the rest from reference TRBV27 and TRBJ1-4, the complete variable domain is EAQVTQNPRYLITVTGKKLTVTCSQNMNHEYMSWYRQDPGLGLRQIYYSMNVEVTDKGDVPEGYKVSRKEKRNFPLILESPSPNQTSLYFCASSSGTGYEKLFFGSGTQLSVL.

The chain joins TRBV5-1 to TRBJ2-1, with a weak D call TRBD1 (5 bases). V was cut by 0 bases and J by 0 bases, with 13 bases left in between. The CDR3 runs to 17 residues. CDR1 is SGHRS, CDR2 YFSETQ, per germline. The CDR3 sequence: CASSLEGYHLSYNEQFF. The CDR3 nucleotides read TGCGCCAGCAGCTTGGAGGGGTACCACCTCTCCTACAATGAGCAGTTCTTC.